This T cell receptor (beta chain) was recovered during a study of post-analysis software for immune sequencing data (dated by TCRdb to the mid-2010s). Regarding the research as a whole: Recorded disease courses included relapsing-remitting, secondary progressive and progressive-relapsing multiple sclerosis, with some patients lacking subtype annotation. A subset of samples was prepared in parallel using single-end sample barcoding, then pooled and co-amplified after Illumina adapter ligation. The patient repertoires were set against under 12 previously published healthy control repertoires from donors whose ages ranged from about 6 to 27 years. Broader findings and caveats from the paper: When samples were clustered directly using the F measure, samples prepared in the same batch co-clustered strongly, which prompted a batch-effect correction. Multiple sclerosis patients had significantly lower normalized Chao1 diversity than controls, a result that suggests substantial peripheral T-cell clonal expansion. The multiple sclerosis patient group was slightly younger than the control group. Patients showed significantly higher frequencies than controls for a handful of TRBV segments, among them TRBV5-6, TRBV5-1 and TRBV20-1.

To prepare the library, PCR was applied. The run used an Illumina HiSeq 2500. To reduce PCR and sequencing biases, unique molecular identifiers were incorporated into the TCR beta cDNA libraries. Every 1 to 10 million input T cells yielded approximately 500,000 cDNA molecules, meaning each molecule approximated one T cell. Patient libraries were prepared and sequenced with the same protocol used for the earlier healthy control dataset. Samples belonging to the same batch were prepared together, multiplexed and sequenced on a shared HiSeq lane. The published analysis was carried out like this. Raw barcoded reads were processed with MIGEC, and single-read molecular identifier groups were discarded before consensus assembly and CDR3 extraction. VDJtools was used for post-analysis of the clonotype tables, with diversity normalized by down-sampling every dataset to the smallest sample size. Repertoire overlap clustering matched CDR3 amino acid but not nucleotide sequences to correct batch-related cross-sample contamination. TCRdb itself trimmed the public reads at Q25 with fastp, ran MiXCR and retained productive beta chains. Under each unique CDR3 protein, matching rows form one entry showing the most common genes and DNA. What appears here as the V and J calls and clone size reflects TCRdb's work, not the paper's. The sample has roughly 800,000 distinct CDR3 sequences on record, 35% to 55% of them singletons. The ten largest clonotypes hold roughly 5% of the sample.

The CDR3 runs 17 amino acids, cysteine and phenylalanine included. The entry retains the CDR3 DNA only, 51 bases that are in frame from base 1. The germline V end is reduced by 0 bases and the J end by 2 bases; junction bases left unmatched: 5. The germline V gene specifies SGHRS as CDR1 and YFSETQ as CDR2. As regards this clonotype: Its antigen has not been determined. No base-level quality is on record; no much larger clone is a single base apart.

To demonstrate the VDJtools post-analysis software, TCR beta repertoires were profiled from the peripheral blood of about 13 young patients with multiple sclerosis. The multiple sclerosis patients were children and adolescents ranging in age from roughly 6 to 15 years. This sequence was found in a girl between 5 and 17 years old with multiple sclerosis. The rearranged segments are TRBV5-1 and TRBJ2-3, and TRBD2 aligns with 11 junction nucleotides. The material sequenced was blood. The CDR3 in this case is CASSLEGLAEFTDTQYF. The nucleotide sequence reads as follows: TGCGCCAGCAGCTTGGAGGGACTAGCGGAGTTCACAGATACGCAGTATTTT.